The text below deals with one TCR beta chain. These data belong to a study of low-dose radiotherapy and immunotherapy resistance in tumors. Study overall: Those assigned to Cohort 2 were treated with 1 Gy per fraction every two weeks (13 Gy in total over 26 weeks). Aspirin 300 mg, taken orally and daily, was given to patients for four cycles from cycle 1 day 1.

Both TCRalpha and TCRbeta chains were reverse transcribed with V-gene-specific primers. For amplifying TCRs, the PCR ran for approximately 18 cycles with Phusion, which was used together with a constant-region primer and the adapter on the V primers. With in vitro transcription, the isolated mRNA was amplified. Using its own MiXCR run on the reads, TCRdb lists one record per CDR3 protein. Among roughly 8,000 distinct CDR3 sequences, approximately 61% were seen once, and the ten largest hold roughly 8.9%. CDR1 is SGDLS and CDR2 is YYNGEE in the germline V gene. Trimming shortened V by 2 bases and J by 4 bases, and 12 bases separated the two germline ends. The CDR3 has 15 residues.

The TCR was taken from a human donor with advanced metastatic prostate, ovarian, gallbladder or colorectal cancer (not recorded which). This table probably holds off-target reads from a library built for another chain. The chain carries TRBV9 and TRBJ1-4, with D possibly matching TRBD1 (5 bases). The DNA of the CDR3 is TGTGCCAGCAGCGTGTCAGGAAGGGGTAATGAAAAACTGTTTTTT. Protein: CASSVSGRGNEKLFF.